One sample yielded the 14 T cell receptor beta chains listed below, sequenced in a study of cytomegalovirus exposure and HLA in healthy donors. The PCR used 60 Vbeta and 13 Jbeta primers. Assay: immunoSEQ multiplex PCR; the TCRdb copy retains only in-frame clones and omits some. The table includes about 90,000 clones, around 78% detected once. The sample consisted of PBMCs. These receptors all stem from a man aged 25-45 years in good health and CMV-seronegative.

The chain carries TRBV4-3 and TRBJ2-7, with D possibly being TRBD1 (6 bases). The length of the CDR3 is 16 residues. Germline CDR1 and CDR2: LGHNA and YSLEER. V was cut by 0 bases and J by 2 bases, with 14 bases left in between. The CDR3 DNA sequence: TGCGCCAGCAGCCAAGATCTGACAGGTGGCCCCTACGAGCAGTACTTC. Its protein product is CASSQDLTGGPYEQYF.

The CDR3 bases are TGTGCCAGCCGGGACTACCCGACCTACGAGCAGTACTTC. This sequence encodes CASRDYPTYEQYF. The chain combines TRBV6-1 with TRBJ2-7; 7 bases are shared with TRBD2. The CDR3 loop spans 13 amino acids. V lost 8 bases and J lost 2; bases outside the gene matches: 6. The germline CDR1 and CDR2 sequences are MNHNS and SASEGT.

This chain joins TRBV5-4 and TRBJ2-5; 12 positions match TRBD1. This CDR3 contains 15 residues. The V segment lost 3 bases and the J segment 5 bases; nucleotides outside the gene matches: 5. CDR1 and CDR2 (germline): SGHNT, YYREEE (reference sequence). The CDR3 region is CASSSGTGGFETQYF. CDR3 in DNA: TGTGCCAGCAGCTCGGGGACAGGGGGCTTTGAGACCCAGTACTTC.

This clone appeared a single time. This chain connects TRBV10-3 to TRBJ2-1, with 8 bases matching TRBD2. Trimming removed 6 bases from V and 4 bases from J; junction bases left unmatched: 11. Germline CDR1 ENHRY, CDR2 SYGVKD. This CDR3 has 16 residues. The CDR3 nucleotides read TGTGCCATCAGAGGGGGTTCAGCGGGAGATTACAATGAGCAGTTCTTC. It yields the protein CAIRGGSAGDYNEQFF.

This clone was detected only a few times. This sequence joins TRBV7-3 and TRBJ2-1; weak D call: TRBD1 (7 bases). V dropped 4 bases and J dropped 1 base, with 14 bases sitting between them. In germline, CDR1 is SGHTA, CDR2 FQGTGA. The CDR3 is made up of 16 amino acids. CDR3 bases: TGTGCCAGCAGCTCGGAGGGGGCCGGATCCTACAATGAGCAGTTCTTC. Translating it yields CASSSEGAGSYNEQFF.

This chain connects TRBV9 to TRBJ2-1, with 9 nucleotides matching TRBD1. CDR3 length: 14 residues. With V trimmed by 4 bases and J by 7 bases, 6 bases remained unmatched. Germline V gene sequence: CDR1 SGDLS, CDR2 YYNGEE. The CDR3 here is CASSLGQGLNEQFF. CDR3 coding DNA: TGTGCCAGCAGCTTGGGACAGGGACTGAATGAGCAGTTCTTC.

CDR3 protein: CASSPMTGKAYNEQFF. The CDR3 nucleotides are TGTGCCAGCTCCCCCATGACGGGTAAAGCCTACAATGAGCAGTTCTTC. J is TRBJ2-1 and V is TRBV18; D gene uncertain. CDR3 length: 16 amino acids. Germline CDR1 and CDR2: KGHSH and LQKENI. Trimming removed 6 bases at V and 2 bases at J, with 17 bases between.

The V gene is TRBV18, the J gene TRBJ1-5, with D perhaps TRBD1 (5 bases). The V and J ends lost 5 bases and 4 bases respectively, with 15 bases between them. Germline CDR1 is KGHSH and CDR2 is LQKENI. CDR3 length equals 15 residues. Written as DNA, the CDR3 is TGTGCCAGCTCATCGGAGAGCAGGGCTAATCAGCCCCAGCATTTT. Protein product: CASSSESRANQPQHF.

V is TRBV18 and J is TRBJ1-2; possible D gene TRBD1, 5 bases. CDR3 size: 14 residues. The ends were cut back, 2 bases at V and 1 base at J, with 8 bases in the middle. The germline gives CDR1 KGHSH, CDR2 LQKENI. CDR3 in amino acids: CASSPSRDNYGYTF. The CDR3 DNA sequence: TGTGCCAGCTCACCATCCAGGGATAACTATGGCTACACCTTC.

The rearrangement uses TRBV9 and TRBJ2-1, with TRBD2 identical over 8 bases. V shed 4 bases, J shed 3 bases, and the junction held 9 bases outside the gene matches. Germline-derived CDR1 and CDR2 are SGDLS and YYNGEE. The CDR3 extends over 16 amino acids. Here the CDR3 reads CASSPKLAANYNEQFF. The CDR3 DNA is TGTGCCAGCAGCCCAAAACTAGCGGCTAACTACAATGAGCAGTTCTTC.

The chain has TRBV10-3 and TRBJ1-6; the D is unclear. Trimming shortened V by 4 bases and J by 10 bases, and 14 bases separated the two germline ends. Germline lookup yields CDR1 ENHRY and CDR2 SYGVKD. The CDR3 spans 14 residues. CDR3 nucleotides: TGTGCCATCAGTGCTGGGCGGGCTAACTCACCCCTCCACTTT. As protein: CAISAGRANSPLHF.

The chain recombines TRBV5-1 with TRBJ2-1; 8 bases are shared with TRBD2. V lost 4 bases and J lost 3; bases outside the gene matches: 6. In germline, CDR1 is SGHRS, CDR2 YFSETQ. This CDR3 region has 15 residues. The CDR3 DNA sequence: TGCGCCAGCAGCCCCTCCGGGGGGGACTACAATGAGCAGTTCTTC. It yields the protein CASSPSGGDYNEQFF.

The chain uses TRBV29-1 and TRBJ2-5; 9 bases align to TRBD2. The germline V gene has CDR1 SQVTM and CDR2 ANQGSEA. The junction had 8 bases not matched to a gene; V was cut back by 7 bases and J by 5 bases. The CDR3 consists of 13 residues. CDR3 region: CSGLRGGGETQYF. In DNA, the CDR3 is TGCAGCGGCTTGCGGGGGGGCGGGGAGACCCAGTACTTC.

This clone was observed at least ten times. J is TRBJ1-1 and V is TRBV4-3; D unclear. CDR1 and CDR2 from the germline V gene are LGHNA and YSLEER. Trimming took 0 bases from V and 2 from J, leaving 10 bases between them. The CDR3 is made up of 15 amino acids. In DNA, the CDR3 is TGCGCCAGCAGCCAAGAACGGGGAATTAACACTGAAGCTTTCTTT. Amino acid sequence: CASSQERGINTEAFF.